This T cell receptor beta chain was captured in a study of T-cell reconstitution after alpha-beta-depleted transplantation in children. Unique molecular identifiers tagged the TCRbeta library. TCRdb re-called the PCR reads through MiXCR, storing one row per CDR3 protein. Among about 540,000 distinct CDR3 sequences listed, about 18% were seen once. CDR3 length: 16 amino acids. V gave up 10 bases and J gave up 1 base; unmatched junction bases: 15. From germline, CDR1 is MNHEY and CDR2 SMNVEV (reference sequence). The genes are TRBV27 and TRBJ2-5; 7 positions match TRBD1. The receptor was isolated from a human donor who donated a stem cell graft to a child with acute lymphoblastic leukemia. The source material was PBMCs from the stem cell graft donor, sampled from the stem cell graft. This chain's CDR3 is CATHRTGQLFQETQYF. In DNA, the CDR3 is TGTGCCACCCATCGGACGGGACAGCTGTTCCAAGAGACCCAGTACTTC.